This T cell receptor (beta chain) was obtained from a study of CD8+ T cells in alopecia areata. Study at large: Grafting placed skin from roughly 6-13-month-old C3H/HeJ donors with spontaneous alopecia onto roughly 7-10-week-old female C3H/HeJ mice. Overall study findings and caveats: There were also resident alphabeta T cells of normal skin sequenced in scalp samples.

Concerning this clone: The target antigen is unknown. This may be a read error, as it is one base from a much larger clone. The genes are named according to mouse.

Cells pooled from cutaneous lymph nodes were sorted on CD4, CD8alpha, NKG2D, NKG2ACE and other markers. Once RNA had been extracted, it was reverse transcribed into cDNA to act as the sequencing template. Data came from immunoSEQ multiplex PCR; TCRdb stores just in-frame clones and leaves some out. Altogether around 290,000 clones were found in the sample, and no singletons occur. The sequence was obtained from a C3H/HeJ mouse with alopecia areata. The mice in this strain carry MHC haplotype H2-k. The specimen was CD4+ T cells sorted from a lymph node.

CDR3 in amino acids: CASSRDIYAEQFF. The part of the CDR3 DNA that was read is TGTGCCAGCAGCCGGGACATCTATGCT. The chain joins TRBV4 to TRBJ2-1, with TRBD1 as a possible D gene (6 bases). The read gets to within 4 residues of the CDR3 end, and the germline J gene fills in the rest. CDR3 length equals 13 residues. The V end was cut by 5 bases, the J end by 3 bases, with 8 bases between. Germline V lookup: CDR1 LGHDT, CDR2 YNNKQL (reference sequence).